This T cell receptor (beta chain) was sequenced during a study of OX40 agonist ivuxolimab in advanced cancers. General observations from the study: CD4+ and CD8+ blood T cells expanded clonally by week 6 at 0.1 to 3.0 mg/kg. Among the lowest peripheral clonal expansion occurred in 0.1-3.0 mg/kg partial responders. On average, CD8+ T cells had more expanded clones than CD4+.

Profiled with immunoSEQ multiplex PCR; TCRdb holds only in-frame clones, not every one. Found here are fewer than 95,000 clones, over 80% of them singletons; the top ten hold approximately 7.4%. The CDR3 runs 13 residues. Germline CDR1 reads WNHNN; CDR2 reads SYGVQD (reference sequence). Trimming removed 7 bases at V and 0 bases at J, with 10 bases between. In the case of this clone: As yet, its antigen is unknown.

This rearrangement joins TRBV10-1 to TRBJ2-7; tentative D call: TRBD2 (6 bases). The sequenced sample was CD4+ or CD8+ T cells sorted from blood, obtained in a trial of the OX40 agonist ivuxolimab. The sequence derives from an adult with an advanced solid tumor such as melanoma, head and neck, liver or kidney cancer. The CDR3 loop is CASNQEGSYEQYF. The CDR3 coding sequence is TGCGCCAGCAATCAGGAGGGCTCCTACGAGCAGTACTTC.